These 18 T cell receptor beta chains were all obtained from the same sample, sequenced in a study of control samples from healthy donors and cancer patients. Assay used: immunoSEQ multiplex PCR; TCRdb lists only in-frame clones, some missing. The sample shows roughly 10,000 clones, more than 75% of them seen only once. What was sequenced was PBMCs. The receptors were sampled from a man aged 55 to 69 with colorectal cancer.

This rearrangement joins TRBV7-9 to TRBJ1-2, with D maybe TRBD1 (5 bases). The CDR3 is 15 amino acids. Trimming cost V 7 bases and J 4 bases, with 19 bases left between them. CDR1 and CDR2 (germline): SEHNR, FQNEAQ (reference sequence). The CDR3 nucleotides are TGTGCCAGCACCGAATCGGAGGGGAGCGTCTATGGCTACACCTTC. This sequence encodes CASTESEGSVYGYTF.

This clone appeared once. The chain carries TRBV5-1 and TRBJ1-2, with D maybe TRBD1 (6 bases). Trimming removed 0 bases at V and 7 bases at J, with 10 bases between. The germline gives CDR1 SGHRS, CDR2 YFSETQ. CDR3 size: 13 residues. In DNA, the CDR3 is TGCGCCAGCAGCTTGGGTACAGGGTTTGGCTACACCTTC. Encoded protein: CASSLGTGFGYTF. Looking up the rest from reference TRBV5-1 and TRBJ1-2 gives the full variable domain: KAGVTQTPRYLIKTRGQQVTLSCSPISGHRSVSWYQQTPGQGLQFLFEYFSETQRNKGNFPGRFSGRQFSNSRSEMNVSTLELGDSALYLCASSLGTGFGYTFGSGTRLTVV.

The CDR3 DNA is TGTGCCAGTAGTATAAACGCTAATCAGCCCCAGCATTTT. Protein sequence: CASSINANQPQHF. The chain employs TRBV19 and TRBJ1-5, with D uncertain. There are 13 residues in the CDR3. CDR1 is LNHDA, CDR2 SQIVND, per germline (reference sequence). Deletions cut 2 bases from V and 4 bases from J, with 6 bases between.

J is TRBJ1-2 and V is TRBV28, with D possibly matching TRBD1 (6 bases). This CDR3 has 15 residues. The V end was cut by 4 bases, the J end by 4 bases, with 16 bases between. CDR1 is MDHEN and CDR2 is SYDVKM in the germline V gene. The CDR3 protein is CASSSRQVLSYGYTF. CDR3 bases: TGTGCCAGCAGTTCCCGACAGGTCTTATCCTATGGCTACACCTTC.

This clone occurred once. The chain has TRBV27 and TRBJ2-5; TRBD1 aligns across 8 bases. The CDR3 has 14 amino acids. Germline CDR1 reads MNHEY; CDR2 reads SMNVEV (reference sequence). V lost 3 bases to trimming and J lost 5 bases; unmatched junction nucleotides: 5. DNA of the CDR3: TGTGCCAGCAGTTTCCGATACAGGGGGGAGACCCAGTACTTC. The encoded protein is CASSFRYRGETQYF.

V gene TRBV5-1 combines with J gene TRBJ2-3; no clear D gene. Trimming removed 0 bases from V and 0 bases from J, with 8 bases in between. Germline-derived CDR1 and CDR2 are SGHRS and YFSETQ. The CDR3 runs to 15 residues. DNA of the CDR3: TGCGCCAGCAGCTTGGACAGCTCTAGCACAGATACGCAGTATTTT. Translated, it gives CASSLDSSSTDTQYF.

This clone was counted a single time. This rearrangement joins TRBV30 to TRBJ1-3; the D is unclear. Trimming took off 0 bases at V and 0 bases at J, with 3 bases between the two ends. Germline assignment: CDR1 GTSNPN and CDR2 SVGIG (reference sequence). The CDR3 contains 13 residues. CDR3 sequence (DNA): TGTGCCTGGAGTGTCAGCTCTGGAAACACCATATATTTT. Translated: CAWSVSSGNTIYF.

The V and J genes are TRBV5-6 and TRBJ2-7; D may be TRBD1 (5 bases). V was cut by 0 bases and J by 2 bases, with 12 bases left in between. Germline V gene data show CDR1 as SGHDT and CDR2 as YYEEEE. The CDR3 is 15 amino acids. CDR3 residues: CASSLEGRPTYEQYF. The DNA of the CDR3 is TGTGCCAGCAGCTTGGAGGGGCGACCCACCTACGAGCAGTACTTC. The full variable domain, its missing parts supplied by reference TRBV5-6 and TRBJ2-7, is DAGVTQSPTHLIKTRGQQVTLRCSPKSGHDTVSWYQQALGQGPQFIFQYYEEEERQRGNFPDRFSGHQFPNYSSELNVNALLLGDSALYLCASSLEGRPTYEQYFGPGTRLTVT.

The chain links TRBV7-6 to TRBJ2-2; D is undetermined. Germline V gene lookup returns CDR1 SGHVS and CDR2 FNYEAQ. There are 15 residues in the CDR3. Trimming removed 1 base at V and 7 bases at J, with 13 bases between. The chain's CDR3 is CASSLVPQAVGELFF. The CDR3 nucleotides read TGTGCCAGCAGCTTAGTCCCCCAGGCCGTCGGGGAGCTGTTTTTT.

The rearrangement joins TRBV11-2 to TRBJ2-7; D is undetermined. The germline gives CDR1 SGHAT, CDR2 FQNNGV. V lost 4 bases and J lost 1, with 11 bases in between. CDR3 length: 14 residues. CDR3 protein: CASSSRTESYEQYF. In nucleotides, the CDR3 is TGTGCCAGCAGCTCCCGGACGGAGTCCTACGAGCAGTACTTC.

V and J are TRBV4-3 and TRBJ1-4, with D perhaps matching TRBD1 (6 bases). CDR3 length: 15 residues. Germline CDR1 LGHNA, CDR2 YSLEER. The V and J ends lost 1 base and 4 bases respectively, with 10 bases between them. CDR3 residues: CASSQARGFNEKLFF. The CDR3, as DNA: TGCGCCAGCAGCCAAGCAAGGGGGTTTAATGAAAAACTGTTTTTT.

The chain has TRBV5-6 and TRBJ2-5; possibly TRBD1 or TRBD2 for D (5 bases each). Germline CDR1 reads SGHDT; CDR2 reads YYEEEE. With 4 bases removed from V and 4 bases from J, the gap between germline ends came to 14 bases. The CDR3 has 14 amino acids. The CDR3 nucleotides read TGTGCCAGCAGCAAGACATCCGGGGCAGAGACCCAGTACTTC. This translates into CASSKTSGAETQYF.

The chain is built from TRBV7-9 and TRBJ1-3; unclear D gene. The germline gives CDR1 SEHNR, CDR2 FQNEAQ (reference sequence). The CDR3 totals 14 residues. V was pared by 7 bases and J by 2 bases, with 12 bases between. CDR3 sequence: CASTLAGTGNTIYF. The CDR3 bases are TGTGCCAGCACCCTAGCGGGTACTGGAAACACCATATATTTT.

The chain has TRBV5-6 and TRBJ1-3; tentative D call: TRBD1 (5 bases). Germline V gene sequence: CDR1 SGHDT, CDR2 YYEEEE. The V end was cut by 2 bases, the J end by 15 bases, with 15 bases between. CDR3 length: 12 residues. DNA for the CDR3: TGTGCCAGCAGCTTTGGGGCGACAAGGGGATATTTT. It translates to CASSFGATRGYF.

In its sample, this clone was seen once. The rearrangement joins TRBV28 to TRBJ1-2; 9 nucleotides line up with TRBD1. The CDR3 has 13 amino acids. CDR1 and CDR2 from the germline V gene are MDHEN and SYDVKM. V lost 8 bases, J lost 6 bases, and 7 bases stayed unmatched. The CDR3 DNA reads as TGTGCCAGCTGGGACAGGGCAGACAATGGCTACACCTTC. Its protein product is CASWDRADNGYTF.

The CDR3 is CASSPLTGDNYGYTF. CDR3 bases: TGTGCCAGCAGTCCGCTGACAGGGGATAACTATGGCTACACCTTC. This chain uses TRBV28 with TRBJ1-2, with 8 nucleotides matching TRBD1. The germline V gene encodes CDR1 MDHEN and CDR2 SYDVKM. The CDR3 sequence is 15 residues long. With 5 bases clipped from V and 1 base from J, the junction kept 6 bases outside the gene matches.

The genes are TRBV20-1 and TRBJ1-2; D is uncertain. The CDR3 totals 18 residues. Germline V gives CDR1 DFQATT, CDR2 SNEGSKA (reference sequence). Trimming cost V 3 bases and J 1 base, with 24 bases left between them. The CDR3 loop is CSASIPLGRRPINYGYTF. In DNA, the CDR3 is TGCAGTGCTAGTATTCCCCTTGGGCGGCGGCCAATTAACTATGGCTACACCTTC.

This chain uses TRBV18 with TRBJ1-1; D not resolved. The CDR3 covers 14 residues. V lost 6 bases to trimming and J lost 3 bases, with 14 bases between them. The germline CDR1 and CDR2 sequences are KGHSH and LQKENI. DNA for the CDR3: TGTGCCAGCTCGCGACCCAGTAGGGACACTGAAGCTTTCTTT. Its protein product is CASSRPSRDTEAFF.